Below are 20 T cell receptor beta chains sequenced from a single sample in a study of cytomegalovirus exposure and HLA in healthy donors. The primer mix had 60 Vbeta and 13 Jbeta primers. TCRdb's table, derived via immunoSEQ multiplex PCR, lists solely in-frame clones and lacks some. The profile shows about 160,000 clones, more than 65% of them singletons. Sequencing input: PBMCs. All receptors derive from a man between 25 and 39 years old in good health and CMV-seronegative.

V is TRBV7-2 and J is TRBJ1-5; 7 positions match TRBD1. V was pared by 5 bases and J by 7 bases, with 8 bases of the junction left unmatched. This CDR3 comprises 14 residues. The germline V gene has CDR1 SGHTA and CDR2 FQGNSA. DNA for the CDR3: TGTGCCAGCAGCAGGCGAGGGGGCGGGCAGCCCCAGCATTTT. This sequence encodes CASSRRGGGQPQHF. Complete variable domain (other parts from reference TRBV7-2 and TRBJ1-5): GAGVSQSPSNKVTEKGKDVELRCDPISGHTALYWYRQSLGQGLEFLIYFQGNSAPDKSGLPSDRFSAERTGGSVSTLTIQRTQQEDSAVYLCASSRRGGGQPQHFGDGTRLSIL.

The chain employs TRBV5-6 and TRBJ1-4; 7 bases line up with TRBD1. CDR3 length equals 16 residues. Germline V CDR1 and CDR2: SGHDT, YYEEEE. The V gene end was trimmed by 3 bases and the J gene end by 6 bases; junction bases not matched to a gene: 11. CDR3 bases: TGTGCCAGCAGCTGGAGTACAGGCAGGGGGGATGAAAAACTGTTTTTT. Amino acids: CASSWSTGRGDEKLFF.

V gene TRBV28 combines with J gene TRBJ2-1, with 7 bases that match TRBD1. From germline, CDR1 is MDHEN and CDR2 SYDVKM. The ends lost 7 bases at V and 7 bases at J; junction bases unmatched: 10. The CDR3 runs 14 residues. CDR3 sequence reads: CASTSWTGRNEQFF. The CDR3 DNA reads TGTGCCAGCACATCGTGGACAGGCCGGAATGAGCAGTTCTTC.

This rearrangement joins TRBV7-9 to TRBJ2-7; TRBD1 matches 8 bases. The germline V gene has CDR1 SEHNR and CDR2 FQNEAQ (reference sequence). There are 15 residues in the CDR3. V lost 1 base and J lost 5; bases outside the gene matches: 7. CDR3 coding DNA: TGTGCCAGCAGCTTAGGGTGGGGACAGGCCCACGAGCAGTACTTC. Translating it yields CASSLGWGQAHEQYF. The variable domain in full, with the rest retrieved from reference TRBV7-9 and TRBJ2-7, is DTGVSQNPRHKITKRGQNVTFRCDPISEHNRLYWYRQTLGQGPEFLTYFQNEAQLEKSRLLSDRFSAERPKGSFSTLEIQRTEQGDSAMYLCASSLGWGQAHEQYFGPGTRLTVT.

The V and J genes are TRBV20-1 and TRBJ2-1, with D tentatively TRBD2 (6 bases). The CDR3 is made up of 11 amino acids. Germline loops: CDR1 DFQATT, CDR2 SNEGSKA (reference sequence). With 5 bases removed from V and 5 bases from J, the gap between germline ends came to 7 bases. The CDR3 here is CSASGDNEQFF. DNA of the CDR3: TGCAGTGCTTCGGGAGACAATGAGCAGTTCTTC.

The chain joins TRBV9 to TRBJ2-1; the match to TRBD2 covers 13 bases. Trimming cost V 8 bases and J 9 bases; bases outside gene matches: 17. The CDR3 extends over 17 amino acids. Germline V CDR1 and CDR2: SGDLS, YYNGEE. The CDR3 is CASTGTNWTSGRLEQFF. CDR3 DNA: TGTGCCAGTACCGGGACAAATTGGACTAGCGGGAGACTTGAGCAGTTCTTC.

The rearrangement links TRBV28 to TRBJ1-5; TRBD1 aligns across 7 bases. This CDR3 spans 13 amino acids. V lost 5 bases and J lost 5; bases outside the gene matches: 3. Germline V gives CDR1 MDHEN, CDR2 SYDVKM. The CDR3 sequence: CASSPGGDQPQHF. In DNA form, the CDR3 reads TGTGCCAGCAGTCCAGGGGGAGATCAGCCCCAGCATTTT.

For the CDR3, the DNA is TGTGCCAGGGGGGGGGAGGAGTGGGGTGAGCAGTTCTTC. The encoded protein is CARGGEEWGEQFF. The V call is TRBV6-1, the J call TRBJ2-1; 7 bases map to TRBD2. Germline V gene data show CDR1 as MNHNS and CDR2 as SASEGT. CDR3 length equals 13 residues. The V gene end was trimmed by 9 bases and the J gene end by 9 bases; junction bases not matched to a gene: 11.

The rearrangement links TRBV27 to TRBJ1-4, with D possibly TRBD1 on 5 matching bases. V was pared by 6 bases and J by 2 bases, with 22 bases between. The CDR3 is 18 amino acids. CDR1 MNHEY and CDR2 SMNVEV come from the germline V gene (reference sequence). The CDR3 region has the DNA TGTGCCAGCAGGGCAGGGTCCACCAGAGGCGCTACTAATGAAAAACTGTTTTTT. As protein: CASRAGSTRGATNEKLFF. The whole variable domain, filled in from reference TRBV27 and TRBJ1-4, reads EAQVTQNPRYLITVTGKKLTVTCSQNMNHEYMSWYRQDPGLGLRQIYYSMNVEVTDKGDVPEGYKVSRKEKRNFPLILESPSPNQTSLYFCASRAGSTRGATNEKLFFGSGTQLSVL.

The CDR3 reads CASSLGSGKKLFF. Here the CDR3 DNA reads TGTGCCAGCAGCTTAGGCTCGGGTAAAAAACTGTTTTTT. The chain is built from TRBV7-6 and TRBJ1-4; D not certain. This CDR3 spans 13 amino acids. Trimming stripped 1 base from V and 9 bases from J, with 9 bases between. Looked up from germline, CDR1 is SGHVS and CDR2 is FNYEAQ. Combining the CDR3 with reference TRBV7-6 and TRBJ1-4 gives the whole variable domain GAGVSQSPRYKVTKRGQDVALRCDPISGHVSLYWYRQALGQGPEFLTYFNYEAQQDKSGLPNDRFSAERPEGSISTLTIQRTEQRDSAMYRCASSLGSGKKLFFGSGTQLSVL.

The chain links TRBV28 to TRBJ1-3; weak D call: TRBD1 (6 bases). Trimming stripped 5 bases from V and 2 bases from J, with 16 bases between. This CDR3 spans 16 amino acids. Germline-derived CDR1 and CDR2 are MDHEN and SYDVKM. The CDR3 nucleotides are TGTGCCAGCAGTCATACAAGGGGGTTTACTGGAAACACCATATATTTT. Translated, it gives CASSHTRGFTGNTIYF.

This chain links TRBV6-5 with TRBJ1-2; 9 bases are a match to TRBD1. The trim removed 2 bases at V and 3 bases at J, leaving 7 bases unmatched. CDR3 size: 16 residues. CDR1 is MNHEY, CDR2 SVGAGI, per germline. DNA for the CDR3: TGTGCCAGCAGTTACCTAGGGACAGGGATAGACTATGGCTACACCTTC. Translating it yields CASSYLGTGIDYGYTF.

The chain links TRBV4-3 to TRBJ2-5; TRBD2 agrees at 11 bases. This CDR3 is built from 17 residues. V trimming: 1 base; J trimming: 4 bases; junction bases outside the gene matches: 8. Germline loops: CDR1 LGHNA, CDR2 YSLEER. The CDR3 loop reads CASSQGATSGSGETQYF. In DNA form, the CDR3 reads TGCGCCAGCAGCCAAGGGGCCACTAGCGGGAGTGGAGAGACCCAGTACTTC.

This chain joins TRBV7-2 and TRBJ2-7; 11 nucleotides agree with TRBD2. The CDR3 is 15 amino acids. V lost 0 bases, J lost 3 bases, and 1 base stayed unmatched. CDR1 and CDR2 (germline): SGHTA, FQGNSA. CDR3 sequence reads: CASSLASGGVYEQYF. The CDR3 DNA is TGTGCCAGCAGCTTAGCTAGCGGGGGGGTCTACGAGCAGTACTTC.

The sample holds a few counts of this clone. This chain links TRBV19 with TRBJ2-1; TRBD1 might be the D (6 bases). Germline CDR1 reads LNHDA; CDR2 reads SQIVND (reference sequence). Trimming shortened V by 3 bases and J by 0 bases, and 12 bases separated the two germline ends. The CDR3 is made up of 16 amino acids. CDR3 DNA sequence: TGTGCCAGTAGTATTGGGGGCGCAAGCTCCTACAATGAGCAGTTCTTC. As protein: CASSIGGASSYNEQFF.

This clone was seen a few times. This chain joins TRBV19 and TRBJ1-4; no clear D. Germline lookup yields CDR1 LNHDA and CDR2 SQIVND (reference sequence). Trimming pared 4 bases from V and 3 bases from J, leaving 12 bases between. This CDR3 is 15 amino acids long. The CDR3: CASSTRQVANEKLFF. The CDR3 nucleotides are TGTGCCAGTAGTACTCGCCAGGTTGCTAATGAAAAACTGTTTTTT.

This chain uses TRBV5-1 with TRBJ2-2; the D gene is possibly TRBD2 (6 bases). CDR3 length: 15 residues. Germline V gene data show CDR1 as SGHRS and CDR2 as YFSETQ. Between the trimmed V and J ends, which lost 4 bases and 7 bases, there was a span of 17 bases. The CDR3 here is CASSIGRENYGELFF. Written as DNA, the CDR3 is TGCGCCAGCAGCATTGGGCGGGAAAATTACGGGGAGCTGTTTTTT.

The gene calls are TRBV7-2 and TRBJ2-1; 7 bases match TRBD2. Germline CDR1 reads SGHTA; CDR2 reads FQGNSA. Trimming removed 5 bases from V and 0 bases from J; junction bases left unmatched: 7. The CDR3 is 16 amino acids. CDR3: CASSRRLADSYNEQFF. The CDR3 DNA reads as TGTGCCAGCAGCCGTAGACTAGCAGACTCCTACAATGAGCAGTTCTTC.

This chain connects TRBV5-6 to TRBJ2-3; 12 nucleotides align to TRBD2. J lost 7 bases, V lost 0 bases, and 9 bases had no gene match. Germline V gene lookup returns CDR1 SGHDT and CDR2 YYEEEE. This CDR3 spans 17 amino acids. The CDR3, as DNA: TGTGCCAGCAGCTTGGTATCTAGCGGGGGGGCCAGGTATACGCAGTATTTT. The encoded protein is CASSLVSSGGARYTQYF. Complete variable domain (other parts from reference TRBV5-6 and TRBJ2-3): DAGVTQSPTHLIKTRGQQVTLRCSPKSGHDTVSWYQQALGQGPQFIFQYYEEEERQRGNFPDRFSGHQFPNYSSELNVNALLLGDSALYLCASSLVSSGGARYTQYFGPGTRLTVL.

V is TRBV30 and J is TRBJ1-1; D is perhaps TRBD1 (5 bases). This CDR3 is built from 14 residues. Germline loops: CDR1 GTSNPN, CDR2 SVGIG (reference sequence). With 1 base removed from V and 4 bases from J, the gap between germline ends came to 13 bases. The CDR3 bases are TGTGCCTGGAGTGCGGGGGAGGGGTTCACTGAAGCTTTCTTT. This encodes CAWSAGEGFTEAFF. Full variable domain (rest looked up from reference TRBV30 and TRBJ1-1): SQTIHQWPATLVQPVGSPLSLECTVEGTSNPNLYWYRQAAGRGLQLLFYSVGIGQISSEVPQNLSASRPQDRQFILSSKKLLLSDSGFYLCAWSAGEGFTEAFFGQGTRLTVV.